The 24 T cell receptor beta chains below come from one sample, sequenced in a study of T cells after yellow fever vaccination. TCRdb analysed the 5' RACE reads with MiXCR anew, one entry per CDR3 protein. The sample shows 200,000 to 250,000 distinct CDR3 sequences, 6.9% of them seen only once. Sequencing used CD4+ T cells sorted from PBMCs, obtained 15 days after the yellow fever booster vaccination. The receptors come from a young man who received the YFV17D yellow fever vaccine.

The DNA for the CDR3 is TGCGCCAGCAGCTCCGGCCAGTCCCCCTATGGCTACACCTTC. This encodes CASSSGQSPYGYTF. The chain joins TRBV5-1 to TRBJ1-2; no reliable D call. CDR1 is SGHRS and CDR2 is YFSETQ in the germline V gene. This CDR3 region has 14 residues. Between the trimmed V and J ends, which lost 3 bases and 4 bases, there was a span of 13 bases. Variable domain in full (rest from reference TRBV5-1 and TRBJ1-2): KAGVTQTPRYLIKTRGQQVTLSCSPISGHRSVSWYQQTPGQGLQFLFEYFSETQRNKGNFPGRFSGRQFSNSRSEMNVSTLELGDSALYLCASSSGQSPYGYTFGSGTRLTVV.

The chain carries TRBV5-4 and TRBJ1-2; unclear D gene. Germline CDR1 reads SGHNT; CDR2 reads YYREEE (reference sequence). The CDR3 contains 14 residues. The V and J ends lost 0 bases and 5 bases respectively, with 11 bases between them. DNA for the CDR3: TGTGCCAGCAGCTTGGCGACGGAAACTTATGGCTACACCTTC. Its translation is CASSLATETYGYTF.

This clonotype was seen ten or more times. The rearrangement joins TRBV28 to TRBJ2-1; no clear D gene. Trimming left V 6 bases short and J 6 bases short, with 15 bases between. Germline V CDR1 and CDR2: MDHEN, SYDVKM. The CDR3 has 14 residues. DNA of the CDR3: TGTGCCAGCAGACTTCTTCTTGGAATCAATGAGCAGTTCTTC. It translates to CASRLLLGINEQFF.

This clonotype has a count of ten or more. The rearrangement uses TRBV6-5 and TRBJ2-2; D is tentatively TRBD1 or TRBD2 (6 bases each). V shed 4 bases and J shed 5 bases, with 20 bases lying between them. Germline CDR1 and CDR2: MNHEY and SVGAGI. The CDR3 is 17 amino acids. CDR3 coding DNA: TGTGCCAGCAGTTGGGTCAGGCTGGGGGGCCGGACCGGGGAGCTGTTTTTT. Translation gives CASSWVRLGGRTGELFF.

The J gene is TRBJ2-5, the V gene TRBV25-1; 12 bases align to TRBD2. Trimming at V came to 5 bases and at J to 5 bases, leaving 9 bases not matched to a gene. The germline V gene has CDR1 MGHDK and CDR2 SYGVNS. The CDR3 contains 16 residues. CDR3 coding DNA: TGTGCCAGCAGTAACCCCCGACTAGCGGGAGTTGAGACCCAGTACTTC. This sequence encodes CASSNPRLAGVETQYF.

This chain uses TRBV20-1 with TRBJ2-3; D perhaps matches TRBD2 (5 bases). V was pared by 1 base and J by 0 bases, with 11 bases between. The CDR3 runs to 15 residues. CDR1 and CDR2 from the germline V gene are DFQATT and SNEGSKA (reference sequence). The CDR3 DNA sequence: TGCAGTGCTAGAGGCCAGCGGATTAGCACAGATACGCAGTATTTT. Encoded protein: CSARGQRISTDTQYF.

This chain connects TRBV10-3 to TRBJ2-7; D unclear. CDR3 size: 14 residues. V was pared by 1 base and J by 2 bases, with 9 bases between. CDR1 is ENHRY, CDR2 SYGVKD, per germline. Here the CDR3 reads CAISEYQNTYEQYF. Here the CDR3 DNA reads TGTGCCATCAGTGAGTACCAGAACACCTACGAGCAGTACTTC.

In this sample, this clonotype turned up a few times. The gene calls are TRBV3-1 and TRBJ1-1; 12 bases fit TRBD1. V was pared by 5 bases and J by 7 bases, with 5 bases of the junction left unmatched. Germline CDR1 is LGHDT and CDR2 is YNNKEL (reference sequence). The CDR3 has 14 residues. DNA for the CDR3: TGTGCCAGCAGCGCGGGGACAGGGGGCGGTGAAGCTTTCTTT. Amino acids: CASSAGTGGGEAFF. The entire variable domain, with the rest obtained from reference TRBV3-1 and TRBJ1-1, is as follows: DTAVSQTPKYLVTQMGNDKSIKCEQNLGHDTMYWYKQDSKKFLKIMFSYNNKELIINETVPNRFSPKSPDKAHLNLHINSLELGDSAVYFCASSAGTGGGEAFFGQGTRLTVV.

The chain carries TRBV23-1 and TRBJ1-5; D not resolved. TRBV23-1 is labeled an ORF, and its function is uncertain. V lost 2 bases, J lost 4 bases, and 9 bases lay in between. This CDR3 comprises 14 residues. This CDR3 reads CASSQPTPNQPQHF. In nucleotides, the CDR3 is TGCGCCAGCAGTCAACCCACGCCAAATCAGCCCCAGCATTTT.

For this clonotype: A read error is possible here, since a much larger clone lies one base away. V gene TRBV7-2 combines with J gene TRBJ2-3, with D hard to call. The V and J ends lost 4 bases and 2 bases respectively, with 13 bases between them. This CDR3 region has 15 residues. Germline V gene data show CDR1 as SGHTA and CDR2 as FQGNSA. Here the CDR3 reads CASSYVGDLTDTQYF. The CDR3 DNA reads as TGTGCCAGCAGCTACGTCGGAGACCTCACAGATACGCAGTATTTT. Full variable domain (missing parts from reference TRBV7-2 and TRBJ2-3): GAGVSQSPSNKVTEKGKDVELRCDPISGHTALYWYRQSLGQGLEFLIYFQGNSAPDKSGLPSDRFSAERTGGSVSTLTIQRTQQEDSAVYLCASSYVGDLTDTQYFGPGTRLTVL.

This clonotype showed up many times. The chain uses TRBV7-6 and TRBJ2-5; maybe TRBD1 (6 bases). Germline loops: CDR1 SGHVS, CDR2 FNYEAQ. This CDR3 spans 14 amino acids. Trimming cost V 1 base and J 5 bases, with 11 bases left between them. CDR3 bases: TGTGCCAGCAGCTTAGGGCCAGGGGCCGAGACCCAGTACTTC. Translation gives CASSLGPGAETQYF.

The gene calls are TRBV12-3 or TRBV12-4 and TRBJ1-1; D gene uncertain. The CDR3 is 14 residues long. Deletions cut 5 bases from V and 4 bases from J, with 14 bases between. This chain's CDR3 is CASSPAGRVTEAFF. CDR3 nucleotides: TGTGCCAGCAGTCCCGCAGGCAGAGTCACTGAAGCTTTCTTT.

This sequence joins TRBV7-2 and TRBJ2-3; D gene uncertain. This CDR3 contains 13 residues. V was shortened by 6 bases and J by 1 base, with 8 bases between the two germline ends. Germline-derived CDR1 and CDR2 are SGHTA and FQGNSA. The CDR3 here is CASRSPGTDTQYF. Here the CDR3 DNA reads TGTGCCAGCAGGAGCCCCGGCACAGATACGCAGTATTTT.

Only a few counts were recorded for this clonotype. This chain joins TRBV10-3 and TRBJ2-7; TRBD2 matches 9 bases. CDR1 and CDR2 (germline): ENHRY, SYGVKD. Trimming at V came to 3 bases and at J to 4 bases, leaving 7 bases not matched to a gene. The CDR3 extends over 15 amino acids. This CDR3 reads CAISDIVAGGYEQYF. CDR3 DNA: TGTGCCATCAGTGATATAGTTGCGGGAGGGTACGAGCAGTACTTC.

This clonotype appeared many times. The CDR3 region is CASSFGTSGTYEQYF. The CDR3 nucleotides read TGTGCCAGCAGCTTCGGGACTAGCGGGACCTACGAGCAGTACTTC. The V call is TRBV5-8, the J call TRBJ2-7; 13 bases map to TRBD2. The CDR3 has 15 residues. V trimming: 2 bases; J trimming: 2 bases; junction bases outside the gene matches: 1. Germline V gene lookup returns CDR1 SGHTS and CDR2 YDEGEE.

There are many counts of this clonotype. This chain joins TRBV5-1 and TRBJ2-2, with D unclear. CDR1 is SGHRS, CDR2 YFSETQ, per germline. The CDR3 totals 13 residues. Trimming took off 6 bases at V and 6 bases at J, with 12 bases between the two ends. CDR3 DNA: TGCGCCAGCATTAGAGATCTCGCCGGGGAGCTGTTTTTT. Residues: CASIRDLAGELFF.

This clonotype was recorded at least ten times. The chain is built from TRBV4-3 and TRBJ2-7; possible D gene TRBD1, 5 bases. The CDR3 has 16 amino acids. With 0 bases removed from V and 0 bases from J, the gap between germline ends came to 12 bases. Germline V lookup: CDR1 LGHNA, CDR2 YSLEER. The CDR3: CASSQDYRQLSYEQYF. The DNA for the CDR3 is TGCGCCAGCAGCCAAGATTACAGGCAACTCTCCTACGAGCAGTACTTC.

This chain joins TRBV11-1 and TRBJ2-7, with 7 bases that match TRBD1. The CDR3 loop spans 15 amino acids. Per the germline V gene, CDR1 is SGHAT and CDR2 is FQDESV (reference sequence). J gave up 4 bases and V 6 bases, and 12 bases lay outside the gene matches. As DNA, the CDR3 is TGTGCCAGCAGTTCCACAGGGGCCTGGGCTTACGAGCAGTACTTC. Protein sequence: CASSSTGAWAYEQYF. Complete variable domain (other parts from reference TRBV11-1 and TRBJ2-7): EAEVAQSPRYKITEKSQAVAFWCDPISGHATLYWYRQILGQGPELLVQFQDESVVDDSQLPKDRFSAERLKGVDSTLKIQPAELGDSAMYLCASSSTGAWAYEQYFGPGTRLTVT.

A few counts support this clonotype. CDR3 loop: CASSPVTGGLTGELFF. DNA for the CDR3: TGTGCCAGCAGCCCCGTGACAGGGGGCCTCACCGGGGAGCTGTTTTTT. The chain joins TRBV7-2 to TRBJ2-2, with 10 bases fitting TRBD1. The CDR3 length is 16 residues. Looked up from germline, CDR1 is SGHTA and CDR2 is FQGNSA. V shed 5 bases, J shed 4 bases, and the junction held 7 bases outside the gene matches.

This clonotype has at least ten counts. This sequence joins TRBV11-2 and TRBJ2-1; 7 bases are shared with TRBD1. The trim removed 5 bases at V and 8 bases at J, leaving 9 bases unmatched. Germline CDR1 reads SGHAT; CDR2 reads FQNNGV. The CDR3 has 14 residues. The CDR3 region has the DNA TGTGCCAGCAGCATTGGACAGGATGGCTATGAGCAGTTCTTC. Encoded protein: CASSIGQDGYEQFF.

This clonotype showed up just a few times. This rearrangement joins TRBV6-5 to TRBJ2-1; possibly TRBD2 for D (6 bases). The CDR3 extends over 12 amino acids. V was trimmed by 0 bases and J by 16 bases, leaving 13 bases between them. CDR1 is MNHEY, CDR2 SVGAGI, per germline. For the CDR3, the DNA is TGTGCCAGCAGTTACTCCCCGGGAGATTATTTCTTC. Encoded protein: CASSYSPGDYFF.

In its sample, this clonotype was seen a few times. The CDR3 region is CSASASGRGNNEQFF. DNA of the CDR3: TGCAGTGCTAGCGCTAGCGGGAGAGGTAACAATGAGCAGTTCTTC. The rearrangement links TRBV20-1 to TRBJ2-1; TRBD2 matches at 10 bases. The CDR3 consists of 15 residues. Germline trimming cut 3 bases from V and 5 bases from J; bases unmatched to any gene: 7. In germline, CDR1 is DFQATT, CDR2 SNEGSKA (reference sequence).

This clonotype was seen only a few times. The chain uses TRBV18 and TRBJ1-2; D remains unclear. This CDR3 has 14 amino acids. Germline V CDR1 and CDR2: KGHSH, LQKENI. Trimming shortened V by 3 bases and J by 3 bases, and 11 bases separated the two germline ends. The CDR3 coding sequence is TGTGCCAGCTCACCGGGAACGGCGGACTATGGCTACACCTTC. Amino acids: CASSPGTADYGYTF.

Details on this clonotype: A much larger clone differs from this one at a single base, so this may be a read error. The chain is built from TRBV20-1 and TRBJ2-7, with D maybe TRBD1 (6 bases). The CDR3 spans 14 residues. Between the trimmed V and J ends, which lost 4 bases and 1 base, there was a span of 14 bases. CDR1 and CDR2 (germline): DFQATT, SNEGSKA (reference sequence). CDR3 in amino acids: CSAIRQDLSYEQYF. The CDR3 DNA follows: TGCAGTGCTATAAGACAGGACCTTTCCTACGAGCAGTACTTC.